The 2 T cell receptor beta chains given below trace back to one sample, sequenced in a study of Graves' ophthalmopathy and Graves' hyperthyroidism. Amplifying from RNA transcripts, the study obtained TCR beta CDR3 regions. First-round RT-PCR employed HTBI primers, with a second-round multiplex PCR after it. MiXCR was run by TCRdb on the multiplex PCR reads, yielding one entry per CDR3 protein. The sample carries around 600,000 distinct CDR3 sequences, about two fifths recorded once. The source material was peripheral blood. Receptors originate from an adult man with Graves' ophthalmopathy.

This clonotype was seen a handful of times. V and J are TRBV2 and TRBJ1-6; D is unclear. CDR1 SNHLY and CDR2 FYNNEI come from the germline V gene. The CDR3 consists of 15 residues. The ends were cut back, 4 bases at V and 6 bases at J, with 13 bases in the middle. Here the CDR3 DNA reads TGTGCCAGCAGTGTCCTGGCAGAGGGTAATTCACCCCTCCACTTT. Its translation is CASSVLAEGNSPLHF.

This clonotype has a single count. Being one base from a much bigger clone, this may be a read error. The chain joins TRBV10-3 to TRBJ1-5, with 10 bases that match TRBD1. The CDR3 covers 15 residues. The germline V gene encodes CDR1 ENHRY and CDR2 SYGVKD. V lost 3 bases and J lost 6; bases outside the gene matches: 5. In DNA, the CDR3 is TGTGCCATCAGTGAATATGGGACAGGGGTTCAGCCCCAGCATTTT. It encodes CAISEYGTGVQPQHF.